This T cell receptor (beta chain) was captured by sequencing in a study of human T cells and chemical hapten exposure. TCRdb reprocessed the RACE reads with MiXCR, giving one entry per CDR3 protein. Of roughly 30,000 distinct CDR3 sequences in the sample, 8% to 10% are singletons; the top ten hold approximately 6.9%. V lost 4 bases, J lost 8 bases, and 18 bases lay in between. This CDR3 spans 15 amino acids. Time point defined: patch test 2, 6 weeks after DPC sensitization. The treatment here: therapeutic diphenylcyclopropenone sensitization with weekly scalp DPC. Material: whole blood, obtained in connection with sensitization to the hapten diphenylcyclopropenone (DPC). The TCR was taken from a man aged 30-40 years with alopecia areata. Some clones in this sample may be carry-over from other donors' samples. The chain joins TRBV23-1 to TRBJ2-1; D remains unclear. TRBV23-1 carries the ORF label, with uncertain function. CDR3 DNA sequence: TGCGCCAGCAGTCTCCCGGCCTCATTAAAGGATGAGCAGTTCTTC. Protein: CASSLPASLKDEQFF.